This T cell receptor beta chain was sequenced during a study of T cell responses to AZD1222 COVID-19 vaccine. Some clones are missing from TCRdb's copy, which holds only in-frame ones; the method was immunoSEQ multiplex PCR. The table lists around 100,000 clones, around 94% of them singletons. Losses at the gene ends were 6 bases for V and 4 bases for J; bases not matched to a gene: 5. The CDR3 is 14 amino acids. CDR1 is LNHDA and CDR2 is SQIVND in the germline V gene (reference sequence). The sequenced sample was peripheral blood, obtained on day 0 of AZD1222 vaccination. The V call is TRBV19, the J call TRBJ2-1; TRBD2 matches at 8 bases. This receptor was identified in an adult in good health. CDR3 sequence (DNA): TGTGCCAGTAGCGAGCGGGGGAGTTACAATGAGCAGTTCTTC. It translates to CASSERGSYNEQFF.